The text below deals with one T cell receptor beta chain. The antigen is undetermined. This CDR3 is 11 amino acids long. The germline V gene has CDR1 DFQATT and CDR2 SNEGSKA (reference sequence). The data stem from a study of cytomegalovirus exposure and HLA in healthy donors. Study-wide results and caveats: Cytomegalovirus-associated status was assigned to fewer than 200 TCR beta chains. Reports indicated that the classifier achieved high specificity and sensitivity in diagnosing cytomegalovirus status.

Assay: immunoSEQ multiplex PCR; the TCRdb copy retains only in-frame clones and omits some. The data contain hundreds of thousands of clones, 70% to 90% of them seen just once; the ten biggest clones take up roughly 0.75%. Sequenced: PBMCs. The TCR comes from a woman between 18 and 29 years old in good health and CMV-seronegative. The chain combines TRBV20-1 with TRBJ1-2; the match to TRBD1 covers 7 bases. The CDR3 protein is CSPQGQYGYTF. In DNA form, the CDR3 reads TGCAGCCCACAGGGGCAATATGGCTACACCTTC.